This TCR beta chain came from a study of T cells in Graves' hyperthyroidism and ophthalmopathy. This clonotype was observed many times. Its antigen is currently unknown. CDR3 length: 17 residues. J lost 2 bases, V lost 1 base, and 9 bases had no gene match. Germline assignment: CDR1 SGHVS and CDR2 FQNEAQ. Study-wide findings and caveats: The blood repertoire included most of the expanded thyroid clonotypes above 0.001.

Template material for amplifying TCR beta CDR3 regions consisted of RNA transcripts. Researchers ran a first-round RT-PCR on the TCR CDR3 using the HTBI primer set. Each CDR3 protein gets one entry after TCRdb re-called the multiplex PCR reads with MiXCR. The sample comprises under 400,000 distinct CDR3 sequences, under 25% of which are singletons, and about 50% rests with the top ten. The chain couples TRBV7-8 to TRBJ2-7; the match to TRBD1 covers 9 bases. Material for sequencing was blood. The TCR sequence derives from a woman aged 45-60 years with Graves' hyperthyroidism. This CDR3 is CASSLVAGGQGAYEQYF. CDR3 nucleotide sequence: TGTGCCAGCAGCTTAGTCGCCGGGGGACAGGGAGCCTACGAGCAGTACTTC.